This T cell receptor beta chain was obtained from a study of monozygotic twins with inflammatory bowel disease (dated by TCRdb to about 2019). In the study overall: The complete study included 28 monozygotic twin pairs: 19 IBD-discordant Danish pairs and nine German pairs, of which four were IBD-concordant and five were IBD-discordant. Each individual had, on average, about 151 000 unique TCRalpha sequences and 181 000 unique TCRbeta sequences available for analysis. The search for disease-associated traits relied mainly on comparing, within discordant pairs, IBD patients with their genetically identical healthy co-twins.

From each donor, a roughly 2.4 ml peripheral blood sample was collected into PAXgene tubes and kept at -80 degrees C. Without T cell sorting, total RNA was isolated from whole blood using the PAXgene blood miRNA kit on an automated QIAcube. Deep TCRalpha and TCRbeta repertoire profiling with unique molecular barcoding was performed on peripheral blood of monozygotic twin pairs concordant or discordant for inflammatory bowel disease. Smoking habits were recorded for all twin pairs, and individuals were classified as current, former or never smokers. Paper-wide results and their limitations: Because patients received different immunosuppressive treatments, the repertoires may have picked up extra background noise and variability between individuals. Concordant and discordant twins showed no difference in repertoire similarity, possibly because of limited statistical power. The results gave no support for a single strong signal or clonotype linked to IBD. TCRbeta repertoire diversity, by inverse Simpson index, was decreased in IBD patients compared with their healthy co-twins. Fewer clonotypes were shared with other individuals by IBD patients than by healthy twins, most markedly in patients showing signs of disease activity. Different T cell subtypes could not be distinguished in the analysis.

Receptors were amplified or captured by 5' RACE. The input for every TCR library was 3500 ng of total RNA. cDNA was synthesized with SMARTScribe reverse transcriptase in eight separate reactions per sample. During cDNA synthesis, unique molecular identifiers containing a 6-nucleotide sample barcode were introduced by template switching. Amplification of TCRalpha and TCRbeta cDNA involved two nested PCRs of 16 and 9 cycles, and each PCR was followed by bead purification. Before amplification, the cDNA was treated with uracil DNA-glycosylase and purified using the QIAquick PCR purification kit. In the second PCR, Illumina TruSeq-compatible adapters and sample-specific barcodes were added. TapeStation and Qubit were used to check library quality and concentration, and approximately 5 ng of each library went into the pool. The pooled libraries were sequenced with 2 x 100 bp reads and custom sequencing primers on an Illumina HiSeq2500 single-index Rapid Run. The authors processed their data as follows. MiGEC version 1.2.6 was used for UMI-based consensus assembly to correct PCR and sequencing errors. MiXCR version 2.1.1 handled V(D)J alignment, clonotype assembly and CDR3 extraction. To normalise gene usage, clonotype sharing and MAIT/NKT TCR abundance, the analysis used the top 1000, 10 000 and 20 000 clonotypes per sample. Diversity was computed as the inverse Simpson index with the vegan R package after downsampling to 27 000 UMIs. Statistical testing used paired Mann-Whitney U tests on the discordant twin pairs and applied Benjamini-Hochberg correction for multiple testing. Based on TCRdb reprocessing of the reads, there is one entry per CDR3 protein sequence, and DNA is missing. The V and J calls and clone size come from TCRdb's table, not from the authors' own analysis. This sample's listing comprises 150,000 to 200,000 distinct CDR3 sequences. The ten largest clones add up to just under 7.5% of the sample.

The germline V gene (reference sequence) supplies CDR1 DFQATT and CDR2 SNEGSKA. The CDR3 numbers 13 residues from cysteine through phenylalanine. No coding sequence is recorded. On this clonotype itself: Its antigen remains unidentified.

The source is a human donor with ulcerative colitis or Crohn's disease, or a healthy co-twin of an affected twin (not recorded which). Material for sequencing was blood. The sequence links TRBV20-1 to TRBJ1-1; TCRdb picks TRBD1, but there is no DNA to check that call. The CDR3 corresponds to CSASVGRVTEAFF.